The 26 T cell receptor beta chains in this list originate from one sample, sequenced in a study of blood T cell repertoires in COVID-19. Libraries were prepared by immunoSEQ multiplex PCR; TCRdb keeps only in-frame clonotypes and omits some of them. The sample carries roughly 250,000 clones, approximately 79% recorded once. What was sequenced was peripheral blood. The receptor set was obtained from a woman aged 40 to 55 with active or convalescent COVID-19.

CDR3 amino acids: CASSLVLASVTYEQYV. In DNA, the CDR3 is TGTGCCAGCAGTTTGGTCTTGGCTAGCGTAACCTACGAGCAGTACGTC. The chain recombines TRBV6-2 or TRBV6-3 with TRBJ2-7, with D tentatively TRBD2 (6 bases). Germline V CDR1 and CDR2: MNHEY, SVGEGT. The CDR3 covers 16 residues. Between the trimmed V and J ends, which lost 4 bases and 2 bases, there was a span of 18 bases.

This clone was recorded a few times. The gene calls are TRBV19 and TRBJ1-2; 7 nucleotides align to TRBD1. The CDR3 contains 14 residues. V trimming: 5 bases; J trimming: 8 bases; junction bases outside the gene matches: 11. In germline, CDR1 is LNHDA, CDR2 SQIVND (reference sequence). This CDR3 is CASSLAPQGRGYTF. CDR3 nucleotides: TGTGCCAGTAGTCTAGCCCCACAGGGGCGCGGCTACACCTTC.

The chain employs TRBV30 and TRBJ2-7, with 10 positions matching TRBD1. Germline loops: CDR1 GTSNPN, CDR2 SVGIG (reference sequence). The CDR3 consists of 15 residues. After removal of 0 bases from V and 4 bases from J, the junction contained 6 bases not matched to a gene. CDR3 DNA: TGTGCCTGGAGTGTCCCGGGACAGGGGTCTTACGAGCAGTACGTC. This codes for CAWSVPGQGSYEQYV.

This chain connects TRBV10-3 to TRBJ2-5; D uncertain. V dropped 5 bases and J dropped 1 base, with 5 bases sitting between them. From germline, CDR1 is ENHRY and CDR2 SYGVKD. This CDR3 has 12 amino acids. CDR3 nucleotides: TGTGCCATCAGTTCGGGCCAAGAGACCCAGTACTTC. It specifies CAISSGQETQYF.

V is TRBV28 and J is TRBJ1-6; D unclear. This CDR3 contains 12 residues. Deletions cut 2 bases from V and 8 bases from J, with 4 bases between. Germline values: CDR1 MDHEN, CDR2 SYDVKM. The chain's CDR3 is CASSLRDSPLHF. For the CDR3, the DNA is TGTGCCAGCAGTTTACGGGATTCACCCCTCCACTTT.

The chain is built from TRBV7-9 and TRBJ1-4; 8 bases are shared with TRBD1. Germline V gives CDR1 SEHNR, CDR2 FQNEAQ (reference sequence). V dropped 5 bases and J dropped 11; count of bases not matched to a gene: 13. CDR3 length equals 15 residues. The CDR3 DNA follows: TGTGCCAGCAGCCCTCGGACAGGGACTGTTAGGAAACTGTTTTTT. Residues: CASSPRTGTVRKLFF. The full variable domain, with the rest looked up from reference TRBV7-9 and TRBJ1-4, is DTGVSQNPRHKITKRGQNVTFRCDPISEHNRLYWYRQTLGQGPEFLTYFQNEAQLEKSRLLSDRFSAERPKGSFSTLEIQRTEQGDSAMYLCASSPRTGTVRKLFFGSGTQLSVL.

About this clone: An end of the junction does not agree with germline; a read error may underlie this. J is TRBJ1-1 and V is TRBV10-3, with unresolved D. The CDR3 runs to 13 residues. In germline, CDR1 is ENHRY, CDR2 SYGVKD. CDR3 loop: CAISSGQNAEAFF. The DNA of the CDR3 is TGTGCCATCAGTTCTGGCCAGAACGCTGAAGCTTTCTTT.

The chain combines TRBV5-1 with TRBJ1-2, with D possibly matching TRBD1 (5 bases). CDR1 is SGHRS and CDR2 is YFSETQ in the germline V gene. V gave up 4 bases and J gave up 2 bases, with 15 bases separating them. The CDR3 runs 15 residues. The CDR3 nucleotides read TGCGCCAGCAGCCCTGGACGGGGACTGAACTATGGCTACACCTTC. This translates into CASSPGRGLNYGYTF.

V is TRBV7-3 and J is TRBJ2-2; TRBD2 matches at 10 bases. The germline gives CDR1 SGHTA, CDR2 FQGTGA. This CDR3 is 16 amino acids long. The V gene end was trimmed by 5 bases and the J gene end by 6 bases; junction bases not matched to a gene: 9. The CDR3 DNA reads as TGTGCCAGCAGCCCCAGGGTAGCGGGGGGATCCGGGGAGCTGTTTTTT. Translating gives CASSPRVAGGSGELFF.

The J gene is TRBJ2-1, the V gene TRBV27; 11 nucleotides agree with TRBD2. There are 19 residues in the CDR3. Germline V CDR1 and CDR2: MNHEY, SMNVEV (reference sequence). After removal of 5 bases from V and 4 bases from J, the junction contained 16 bases not matched to a gene. The CDR3 region is CASSQIAVAGGNFYNEQFF. The CDR3 DNA sequence: TGTGCCAGCAGTCAAATCGCGGTAGCGGGGGGGAACTTTTACAATGAGCAGTTCTTC.

The chain recombines TRBV28 with TRBJ1-1; 9 nucleotides line up with TRBD1. The CDR3 contains 13 residues. V was pared by 6 bases and J by 11 bases, with 10 bases of the junction left unmatched. CDR1 MDHEN and CDR2 SYDVKM come from the germline V gene. This CDR3 reads CASSPRQGGRAFF. CDR3 DNA: TGTGCCAGCAGCCCACGACAGGGGGGGAGGGCTTTCTTT.

This clone was observed a single time. CDR3 amino acids: CATSVTGSGNTIYF. CDR3 sequence (DNA): TGTGCCACTTCCGTGACAGGCTCTGGAAACACCATATATTTT. The gene calls are TRBV15 and TRBJ1-3, with D maybe TRBD1 (6 bases). Germline CDR1 and CDR2: LNHNV and YYDKDF (reference sequence). The CDR3 is 14 amino acids. Deletions cut 9 bases from V and 0 bases from J, with 12 bases between. Complete variable domain (other parts from reference TRBV15 and TRBJ1-3): DAMVIQNPRYQVTQFGKPVTLSCSQTLNHNVMYWYQQKSSQAPKLLFHYYDKDFNNEADTPDNFQSRRPNTSFCFLDIRSPGLGDTAMYLCATSVTGSGNTIYFGEGSWLTVV.

This clone was picked up a small number of times. This chain joins TRBV2 and TRBJ1-6; the D gene is possibly TRBD1 (6 bases). CDR1 SNHLY and CDR2 FYNNEI come from the germline V gene. The CDR3 is made up of 14 amino acids. The germline V and J ends were trimmed by 9 bases and 10 bases, with 19 bases remaining between them. CDR3 residues: CASRDGGGLSPLHF. As DNA, the CDR3 is TGTGCCAGTAGGGATGGGGGGGGCTTATCACCCCTCCACTTT. The full variable domain, its missing parts supplied by reference TRBV2 and TRBJ1-6, is EPEVTQTPSHQVTQMGQEVILRCVPISNHLYFYWYRQILGQKVEFLVSFYNNEISEKSEIFDDQFSVERPDGSNFTLKIRSTKLEDSAMYFCASRDGGGLSPLHFGNGTRLTVT.

This clone showed up many times. Different DNA sequences within this sample yield the same CDR3. The chain has TRBV15 and TRBJ1-2; D remains unclear. In germline, CDR1 is LNHNV, CDR2 YYDKDF (reference sequence). V was pared by 5 bases and J by 5 bases, with 12 bases between. The CDR3 is made up of 13 amino acids. The DNA of the CDR3 is TGTGCCACCAGCGCCGGCGGAGATTATGGCTACACCTTC. It encodes CATSAGGDYGYTF.

This clone was seen a handful of times. The rearrangement links TRBV10-3 to TRBJ1-6, with 9 bases lining up with TRBD1. The V gene's germline CDR1 is ENHRY and CDR2 SYGVKD. The CDR3 sequence is 15 residues long. V trimming: 6 bases; J trimming: 6 bases; junction bases outside the gene matches: 6. For the CDR3, the DNA is TGTGCCATCAGGATGGGGACAGGGTTTAATTCACCCCTCCACTTT. Protein product: CAIRMGTGFNSPLHF.

The chain couples TRBV25-1 to TRBJ1-4; D remains unclear. The germline V gene has CDR1 MGHDK and CDR2 SYGVNS. CDR3 length equals 17 residues. V was shortened by 2 bases and J by 1 base, with 14 bases between the two germline ends. CDR3 sequence (DNA): TGTGCCAGCAGTGAAACGGCAGCGCGGATAACTAATGAAAAACTGTTTTTT. Translating gives CASSETAARITNEKLFF.

V is TRBV5-1 and J is TRBJ2-2, with 8 bases identical to TRBD2. CDR1 and CDR2 from the germline V gene are SGHRS and YFSETQ. This CDR3 spans 15 amino acids. With 0 bases clipped from V and 6 bases from J, the junction kept 4 bases outside the gene matches. CDR3 DNA: TGCGCCAGCAGCTTGGCCGGGGGGGGCGCCGGGGAGCTGTTTTTT. Protein: CASSLAGGGAGELFF.

This clone showed up just once. This chain joins TRBV30 and TRBJ1-1; possible D gene TRBD1, 5 bases. CDR3 length: 13 residues. The germline gives CDR1 GTSNPN, CDR2 SVGIG (reference sequence). The V and J ends lost 4 bases and 11 bases respectively, with 20 bases between them. CDR3 nucleotide sequence: TGTGCCTGGACTACGGGGCTTACGGGGGTGGCTTTCTTT. This codes for CAWTTGLTGVAFF.

This chain joins TRBV3-1 (or the pseudogene TRBV3-2) and TRBJ1-1; TRBD1 agrees at 8 bases. V gave up 4 bases and J gave up 7 bases; unmatched junction bases: 8. The CDR3 sequence is 14 residues long. Germline V CDR1 and CDR2: LGHDT, YNNKEL (reference sequence). CDR3 sequence: CASSRTDRASEAFF. CDR3 coding DNA: TGTGCCAGCAGCCGTACGGACAGGGCGAGTGAAGCTTTCTTT.

V is TRBV5-1 and J is TRBJ2-3; TRBD2 aligns across 7 bases. V lost 0 bases to trimming and J lost 1 base; unmatched junction nucleotides: 5. The CDR3 consists of 16 residues. Per germline, CDR1 SGHRS and CDR2 YFSETQ. CDR3 protein: CASSLVAGSRTDTQYF. The DNA for the CDR3 is TGCGCCAGCAGCTTGGTAGCGGGCTCCCGCACAGATACGCAGTATTTT. Full variable domain (outside the CDR3, taken from reference TRBV5-1 and TRBJ2-3): KAGVTQTPRYLIKTRGQQVTLSCSPISGHRSVSWYQQTPGQGLQFLFEYFSETQRNKGNFPGRFSGRQFSNSRSEMNVSTLELGDSALYLCASSLVAGSRTDTQYFGPGTRLTVL.

The J gene is TRBJ2-3, the V gene TRBV2; the match to TRBD2 covers 10 bases. J lost 3 bases, V lost 6 bases, and 15 bases had no gene match. There are 18 residues in the CDR3. CDR1 and CDR2 from the germline V gene are SNHLY and FYNNEI. The CDR3 here is CASRAHARSGGATDTQYF. CDR3 coding DNA: TGTGCCAGCAGGGCCCATGCCAGGAGCGGGGGGGCGACAGATACGCAGTATTTT.

This sequence joins TRBV7-9 and TRBJ2-3, with unresolved D. V lost 1 base to trimming and J lost 5 bases, with 4 bases between them. This CDR3 has 12 amino acids. Germline V CDR1 and CDR2: SEHNR, FQNEAQ (reference sequence). As DNA, the CDR3 is TGTGCCAGCAGCTTAGTCGGAGATACGCAGTATTTT. Its protein is CASSLVGDTQYF.

The chain links TRBV7-8 to TRBJ2-2; 7 bases map to TRBD1. The CDR3 runs to 12 residues. Germline CDR1 and CDR2: SGHVS and FQNEAQ. V shed 6 bases, J shed 9 bases, and the junction held 4 bases outside the gene matches. The CDR3 here is CASSYRGWELFF. DNA of the CDR3: TGTGCCAGCAGTTACAGGGGTTGGGAGCTGTTTTTT.

The chain is built from TRBV9 and TRBJ2-1; TRBD2 agrees at 15 bases. The V segment lost 2 bases and the J segment 3 bases; nucleotides outside the gene matches: 3. Germline assignment: CDR1 SGDLS and CDR2 YYNGEE. CDR3 length: 17 amino acids. The CDR3 sequence is CASSVGLAGGLYNEQFF. Here the CDR3 DNA reads TGTGCCAGCAGCGTGGGACTAGCGGGGGGACTCTACAATGAGCAGTTCTTC.

The chain recombines TRBV5-4 with TRBJ1-1, with a possible D match to TRBD1 (5 bases). Germline V gene lookup returns CDR1 SGHNT and CDR2 YYREEE (reference sequence). Trimming cost V 7 bases and J 11 bases, with 24 bases left between them. The CDR3 sequence is 14 residues long. The CDR3 is CASGRVGRADTAFF. The CDR3 coding sequence is TGTGCCAGCGGCAGGGTCGGGAGGGCCGATACGGCTTTCTTT. The complete variable domain, with remaining parts taken from reference TRBV5-4 and TRBJ1-1, reads ETGVTQSPTHLIKTRGQQVTLRCSSQSGHNTVSWYQQALGQGPQFIFQYYREEENGRGNFPPRFSGLQFPNYSSELNVNALELDDSALYLCASGRVGRADTAFFGQGTRLTVV.

J is TRBJ1-2 and V is TRBV21-1. TRBV21-1 is a listed pseudogene. The CDR3 loop spans 14 amino acids. For the CDR3, the DNA is TGTGCCAGCAGCAAAGCGCGGGTAGACTATGGCTACACCTTC. It is translated as CASSKARVDYGYTF.